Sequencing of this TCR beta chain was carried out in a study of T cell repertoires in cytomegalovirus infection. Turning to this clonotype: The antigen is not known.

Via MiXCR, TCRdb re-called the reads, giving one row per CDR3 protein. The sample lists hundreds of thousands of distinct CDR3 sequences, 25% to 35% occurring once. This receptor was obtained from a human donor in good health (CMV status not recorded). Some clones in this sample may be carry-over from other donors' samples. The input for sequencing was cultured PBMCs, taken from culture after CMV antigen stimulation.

The DNA of the CDR3 is TGTGCCAGCAGCTTGAGCAGCCTCCCCTGGGAGCAGTACTTC. It specifies CASSLSSLPWEQYF. V gene TRBV5-4 combines with J gene TRBJ2-7, with D unclear. The germline V and J ends were trimmed by 1 base and 7 bases, with 15 bases remaining between them. Germline V gives CDR1 SGHNT, CDR2 YYREEE (reference sequence). This CDR3 has 14 residues.